This T cell receptor (beta chain) derives from a study of T-cell reconstitution after alpha-beta-depleted transplantation in children (dated by TCRdb to the mid-2010s). Looking at the study overall: Using TCR repertoire profiling, the study followed T-cell immune reconstitution in a quantitative way in children after TCRalphabeta/CD19-depleted allogeneic hematopoietic cell transplantation.

The protocol used for the library was PCR. Sequencing was performed on an Illumina HiSeq 2500. TCR libraries were prepared with molecular barcoding, using unique molecular identifiers to normalize TCRbeta repertoire quantification. Starting from the raw public reads, TCRdb applied fastp trimming at Q25, assembled clones with MiXCR and retained in-frame beta chains. Each entry is one CDR3 protein sequence, shown with its most common DNA and genes. The sample data list 100,000 to 150,000 distinct CDR3 sequences, and more than 20% of these were observed just once. About 10% of the sample is in the top ten clones. Here V drops 3 bases and J drops 7 bases, and the junction holds 12 bases not matched to any gene. CDR3 length: 17 amino acids, cysteine to phenylalanine. The only DNA kept is the CDR3, 51 bases in frame from the first base. In the case of this clonotype: Its antigen target is currently unknown. No clone much larger than this one lies a single base away; base qualities are absent.

The treatment or condition label on this specimen signifies: allogeneic hematopoietic cell transplantation with graft depleted of TCRalphabeta T cells and CD19 B cells. The children who served as transplant recipients had been given grafts of TCRalphabeta/CD19-depleted allogeneic hematopoietic cells. Broad study findings and their caveats: Over subsequent months, a decline in hyperexpanded clone frequencies was noted, and after one year, T-cell counts and TCRbeta diversity were mostly ascribed to newly produced T cells. About two months after transplant, the apparently early recovery of alphabetaT-cell counts reportedly depended on just several hundred clones that had expanded rapidly and came from non-depleted graft cells. The high TCRbeta diversity at day 60 in some patients was ascribed to recipient T cells and intrathymic progenitors that had survived conditioning.

This chain joins TRBV12-3 or TRBV12-4 to TRBJ2-4; TRBD2 lines up with 10 middle nucleotides. The source was PBMCs, mostly from graft donor cells, collected 180 days after TCRalphabeta/CD19-depleted stem cell transplant. The sequence derives from a male patient between 2 and 10 years old who had a stem cell transplant for chronic granulomatous disease, so the T cells may come from the graft donor. CDR3 protein: CASSFEPSGRLRNIQYF. The nucleotides are TGTGCCAGCAGTTTTGAGCCTAGCGGGAGATTGAGGAACATTCAGTACTTC.